Listed below are T cell receptor beta chains from one sample, sequenced in a study of blood T cell repertoires in COVID-19. This table comes from immunoSEQ multiplex PCR, and its TCRdb copy is limited to in-frame clones, with some not included. The table records under 450,000 clones, around 88% of them present only once. Sequencing was done on a sample of peripheral blood. These receptors all stem from a woman in her sixties with COVID-19, enrolled during active disease. CDR3s include the opening cysteine and the closing phenylalanine or tryptophan. The D gene is left open where the match is weak. The size of a clone is reported for some rows only, either as once, few or many, or as a class for expanded clones.

TGTGCCAGCAGCTTGGACGGGGGGGCCTTGTTGCATGAGCAGTTCTTC	CASSLDGGALLHEQFF	TRBD2	TRBV7-8	-	TRBJ2-1
TGTGCCAGCAGCTCCCGGGACAGGGGATACAATGAGCAGTTCTTC	CASSSRDRGYNEQFF	TRBD1	TRBV5-4	-	TRBJ2-1
TGCGCCAGCAGCTTGCCCCAGGGGGGCACTGAAGCTTTCTTT	CASSLPQGGTEAFF	TRBD1	TRBV5-1	-	TRBJ1-1
TGTGCCAGCAGTCAGCGACAGGGTAATCAGCCCCAGCATTTT	CASSQRQGNQPQHF	TRBD1	TRBV2	few	TRBJ1-5
TGTGCCACCAGCAGAGATTCGGGGTCTGGGGCCAACGTCCTGACTTTC	CATSRDSGSGANVLTF	-	TRBV15	-	TRBJ2-6
TGTGCCAGCGGGGACAGGTCGAATTCACCCCTCCACTTT	CASGDRSNSPLHF	TRBD1	TRBV7-2	-	TRBJ1-6
TGTGCCATCAGTCCAAGGACAGGGGCCACTACCTACGAGCAGTACTTC	CAISPRTGATTYEQYF	TRBD1	TRBV10-3	-	TRBJ2-7
TGTGCCAGCAGTCTTACAGGGTTATTGTCCTATAATTCACCCCTCCACTTT	CASSLTGLLSYNSPLHF	-	TRBV6-6	few	TRBJ1-6
TGTGCCAGCAGGGGGCAGGTCTCTGGAAACACCATATATTTT	CASRGQVSGNTIYF	-	TRBV2	-	TRBJ1-3
TGCGCCAGCAGCCCTTCAATCTTCCGGGACTATACTAGCACAGATACGCAGTATTTT	CASSPSIFRDYTSTDTQYF	TRBD2	TRBV5-1	-	TRBJ2-3
TGCGCCAGCAGCTCGACAGGGATCACGGAAGCTTTCTTT	CASSSTGITEAFF	TRBD1	TRBV5-1	-	TRBJ1-1
TGTGCCAGCAGCCCGGGACAGGAAAGAGTAGCTTTCTTT	CASSPGQERVAFF	TRBD1	TRBV2	-	TRBJ1-1
TGTGCCAGCATTCTTTCCTGGGGGGGCCCCTACGAGCAGTACTTC	CASILSWGGPYEQYF	-	TRBV6-5	-	TRBJ2-7
TGCGCCAGCAGCGAGACGCCGAGGGGGCTTTCGGATACGCAGTATTTT	CASSETPRGLSDTQYF	TRBD1	TRBV5-1	-	TRBJ2-3
TGTGCCAGCAGCTCGCACCAAGCGGGGGGGCCGACAGATACGCAGTATTTT	CASSSHQAGGPTDTQYF	TRBD2	TRBV11-3	few	TRBJ2-3
TGTGCCAGCAGCGTAGATGAGGGAGCTAATGAAAAACTGTTTTTT	CASSVDEGANEKLFF	-	TRBV9	once	TRBJ1-4
TGTGCCAGCAGCTTGAGGCTAGCGGGGGGGCCCGGCACAGATACGCAGTATTTT	CASSLRLAGGPGTDTQYF	TRBD2	TRBV5-5	-	TRBJ2-3
TGTGCCAGCTCACCACGGGGGGACAGGGGACAAGAGACCCAGTACTTC	CASSPRGDRGQETQYF	TRBD1	TRBV18	-	TRBJ2-5
TGTGCCAGCAGTGACTCATGGGGACAGGGTCCTGAAAAACTGTTTTTT	CASSDSWGQGPEKLFF	TRBD1	TRBV6-4	-	TRBJ1-4
TGTGCCAGCAGCTTAAGTTTCGGGGTCGGATCACCCCTCCACTTT	CASSLSFGVGSPLHF	-	TRBV7-8	-	TRBJ1-6
TGTGCCAGTAGACTTTATAATTCACCCCTCCACTTT	CASRLYNSPLHF	-	TRBV19	-	TRBJ1-6
TGTGCCAGTAATCACCGCTCGGGCACAGATACGCAGTATTTT	CASNHRSGTDTQYF	-	TRBV19	-	TRBJ2-3
TGTGCCAGCAGCCAAGGTATCACAGCACAGTACTTC	CASSQGITAQYF	-	TRBV3-1/TRBV3-2	-	TRBJ2-7
TGCGCCAGCAGCTTGGGACAGGGGGCAGGGGATGAGCAGTTCTTC	CASSLGQGAGDEQFF	TRBD1	TRBV5-1	-	TRBJ2-1
TGTGCCAGCAGTCTCGGGGGCTACGAGCAGTACTTC	CASSLGGYEQYF	-	TRBV28	-	TRBJ2-7
TGTGCCAGCAGCCCCCGGGGCAGGGGAGCATCTGGGGCCAACGTCCTGACTTTC	CASSPRGRGASGANVLTF	-	TRBV9	-	TRBJ2-6
TGTGCCAGCAGTCAAAGGGGACAGGGCGAGCAGTACTTC	CASSQRGQGEQYF	TRBD1	TRBV2	-	TRBJ2-7
TGTGCCAGCAGAGGAGATAGCAATCAGCCCCAGCATTTT	CASRGDSNQPQHF	-	TRBV2	few	TRBJ1-5
TGTGCCAGCAGTCTCGGGAGGGAAGCTTTCTTT	CASSLGREAFF	-	TRBV12-3/TRBV12-4	-	TRBJ1-1
TGTGCCAGCAGCTTGACCCAGGGCAGAGGATATGGCTACACCTTC	CASSLTQGRGYGYTF	-	TRBV5-4	few	TRBJ1-2
TGTGCCAGCAGCCGGAACGGGGGACGCATAATTTACAATGAGCAGTTCTTC	CASSRNGGRIIYNEQFF	-	TRBV5-4	-	TRBJ2-1
TGTGCCAGCTCACGCACCGGGACAGGTGCCTACGAGCAGTACTTC	CASSRTGTGAYEQYF	TRBD1	TRBV18	-	TRBJ2-7
TGTGCCAGCAGTTCGACAGGTTCGAACACTGAAGCTTTCTTT	CASSSTGSNTEAFF	-	TRBV28	-	TRBJ1-1
TGTGCCAGCAGCCAAAGCGGGGGCCGCGGTGGTGAGCAGTTCTTC	CASSQSGGRGGEQFF	TRBD2	TRBV7-6	-	TRBJ2-1
TGTGCTAGTGGTTCCCAGACTAGCTTCCCTTCCTCCGAGCAGTACTTC	CASGSQTSFPSSEQYF	TRBD2	TRBV12-5	-	TRBJ2-7
TGCGCCAGCAGCCAACCCACCCAGAGAGTGGGAGATGGCTACACCTTC	CASSQPTQRVGDGYTF	-	TRBV4-1	-	TRBJ1-2
TGTGCCAGCAGCGCCTCCAGGGTAACTGAAGCTTTCTTT	CASSASRVTEAFF	-	TRBV7-2	-	TRBJ1-1
TGTGCCAGCAGAGACGACAGGGGGGGTGGCACCATATATTTT	CASRDDRGGGTIYF	TRBD1	TRBV2	once	TRBJ1-3
TGTGCCAGCAGCTTCGGGGGGGGCTACGAGCAGTACTTC	CASSFGGGYEQYF	TRBD2	TRBV5-4	-	TRBJ2-7
TGTGCCAGCAGCCCCGACGGACAGGTAGACAATGAGCAGTTCTTC	CASSPDGQVDNEQFF	TRBD1	TRBV7-6	-	TRBJ2-1
TGTGCCAGCAGCGGGGGAGGAGGGCGCCAAGAAAAACTGTTTTTT	CASSGGGGRQEKLFF	-	TRBV9	-	TRBJ1-4
TGTGCCAGCAGCTTAGGTCAACAGCTAAACACTGAAGCTTTCTTT	CASSLGQQLNTEAFF	-	TRBV11-2	once	TRBJ1-1
TGTGCCAGCAGTGAACCGGGTAGAACCTCAAGCTCCTACAATGAGCAGTTCTTC	CASSEPGRTSSSYNEQFF	-	TRBV2	-	TRBJ2-1